This T cell receptor beta chain was captured in a study of CD8+ T cells in alopecia areata. This CDR3 comprises 15 residues. The germline V gene encodes CDR1 SGHTA and CDR2 FQGNSA. Trimming at V came to 1 base and at J to 4 bases, leaving 5 bases not matched to a gene. Following extraction, RNA underwent reverse transcription to cDNA, which served as the sequencing template. Libraries were prepared by immunoSEQ multiplex PCR; TCRdb keeps only in-frame clonotypes and omits some of them. The sample holds about 14,000 clones; 58% are singletons and the top ten take roughly 3.5%. About this clone: Its target is not known.

Study outcomes and limitations: Among patients, TCR sharing was less clear than in mice, a difference possibly due in part to HLA diversity in the patient population.

In a few patients, CD4+ T cells were split by CD25+CD127- sorting. Both peripheral blood and punch biopsies of lesional scalp skin were obtained from patients who had alopecia areata. V gene TRBV7-2 combines with J gene TRBJ2-7; 9 bases line up with TRBD1. Sequenced: CD4+ Tregs sorted from blood. This TCR came from a human donor with alopecia areata. CDR3 amino acids: CASSLVRGQGYEQYF. The CDR3 nucleotides are TGTGCCAGCAGCTTAGTCCGGGGACAGGGATACGAGCAGTACTTC.